This T cell receptor (beta chain) was obtained from a study of T-cell reconstitution after alpha-beta-depleted transplantation in children. Whole-study findings and limits: T-cell counts and diversity were attributed mostly to newly produced T cells one year after transplant.

A TCRbeta library incorporating unique molecular identifiers was prepared. TCRdb redid the calling of the PCR reads with MiXCR, one entry per CDR3 protein. Altogether under 750,000 distinct CDR3 sequences are present, 23% being singletons, with the ten largest covering less than 15%. Comments on this clonotype: Its antigen is not identified.

Germline CDR1 reads DFQATT; CDR2 reads SNEGSKA (reference sequence). V lost 2 bases and J 3 bases, leaving 8 bases between the germline ends. The CDR3 length is 12 residues. The chain is built from TRBV20-1 and TRBJ2-7; D remains ambiguous. The sample consisted of PBMCs, mostly from graft donor cells, taken 360 days after TCRalphabeta/CD19-depleted stem cell transplant. The TCR originated in a boy under three years old who had a stem cell transplant for acute myeloid leukemia, so the T cells may come from the graft donor. For the CDR3, the DNA is TGCAGTGCTAGATGGGGAAGCTACGAGCAGTACTTC. Translation: CSARWGSYEQYF.